The present entry profiles one T cell receptor (beta chain) with its context. Its antigen is as yet unknown. These data come from a study of cytomegalovirus exposure and HLA in healthy donors. Study-wide results and caveats: Accurate prediction of HLA-A and HLA-B alleles (for most subjects) was reportedly achieved from TCR beta sequences. Per a prior analysis, the majority of TCR beta V segments were productive roughly 87% or roughly 30% of the time. When the data were analyzed later, several of the most significant clusters appeared to be linked to common viral pathogens.

Both 60 Vbeta primers and 13 Jbeta primers went into the PCR. Profiled with immunoSEQ multiplex PCR; TCRdb holds only in-frame clones, not every one. The table includes 55,000 to 70,000 clones, roughly four fifths detected once. Sequencing input: PBMCs. This TCR came from a woman aged 55-69 years in good health and CMV-seropositive.

The CDR3 DNA follows: TGCAGCGTCCAAAATGAAAAACTGTTTTTT. Its translation is CSVQNEKLFF. The V and J genes are TRBV29-1 and TRBJ1-4; no reliable D call. The CDR3 totals 10 residues. Germline CDR1 is SQVTM and CDR2 is ANQGSEA. V shed 6 bases and J shed 5 bases, with 4 bases lying between them.